This T cell receptor (beta chain) came from a study of blood T cell repertoires in COVID-19. Study at large: COVID-19 samples, acute and convalescent, were from the United States, Italy and Spain.

Original methodology: It was from reference gene primer amplification that nucleated cell counts were estimated. TCRdb's table, derived via immunoSEQ multiplex PCR, lists solely in-frame clones and lacks some. V and J calls and clone size are given by that table; D and trimming were obtained from the DNA. The sample comprises about 220,000 clones, 80% to 90% of which are singletons, and approximately 3.8% rests with the top ten. Individuals drawn from some 25 US areas were roughly 18 to 100 years old. Self-reported history from a screening survey and questionnaire set each donor's cohort. The sample was PBMCs or T cells enriched from blood (not recorded which). The clonotype was recovered from a woman between 18 and 30 years old in a cohort exposed to, infected with or recovered from COVID-19 (not recorded which).

This chain's CDR3 is CASSLGVTDTQYF. Here the CDR3 DNA reads TGTGCCAGCAGCCTCGGGGTCACAGATACGCAGTATTTT. The rearrangement links TRBV3-1 (or the pseudogene TRBV3-2) to TRBJ2-3; D perhaps matches TRBD2 (5 bases). Germline CDR1 is LGHDT and CDR2 is YNNKEL (reference sequence). The V end was cut by 4 bases, the J end by 2 bases, with 7 bases between. This CDR3 is built from 13 residues.